These 7 T cell receptor beta chains originate from one sample sequenced in a study of T cells after yellow fever vaccination (dated by TCRdb to the late 2010s). Taken with the paper, the label for treatment or condition translates to: live attenuated yellow fever vaccine strain. The library was prepared using 5' RACE. TCRdb shows the sequencer as Illumina HiSeq 2500. TCRdb reprocessing: public reads trimmed at Q25 with fastp, clones called with MiXCR, in-frame beta chains kept. Duplicate CDR3 protein sequences are folded into a single record with the most common DNA and genes. For this sample the table gives hundreds of thousands of distinct CDR3 sequences, of which roughly an eighth were detected only once. Together, the top ten hold 14% to 15% of the sample. The sequencing here drew on PBMCs, taken on the day of the yellow fever booster vaccination. These receptor sequences come from a man younger than 45 who received the YFV17D yellow fever vaccine.

This clonotype showed up just a few times. The rearrangement links TRBV6-5 to TRBJ1-3; D gene uncertain. Per germline, CDR1 MNHEY and CDR2 SVGAGI. This CDR3 comprises 14 residues. Trimming pared 7 bases from V and 0 bases from J, leaving 10 bases between. The CDR3 DNA follows: TGTGCCAGCATCCCAGCGGGCTCTGGAAACACCATATATTTT. Protein sequence: CASIPAGSGNTIYF.

The J gene is TRBJ1-6, the V gene TRBV11-2; 10 bases are shared with TRBD1. Germline CDR1 and CDR2: SGHAT and FQNNGV. This CDR3 contains 14 residues. V lost 0 bases and J lost 19; bases outside the gene matches: 9. The chain's CDR3 is CASSLDLRGTGVHF. The DNA of the CDR3 is TGTGCCAGCAGCTTAGACCTCCGGGGGACAGGGGTTCACTTT.

This clonotype was observed a handful of times. This rearrangement joins TRBV7-9 to TRBJ1-3; D is unclear. The CDR3 sequence is 13 residues long. CDR1 is SEHNR and CDR2 is FQNEAQ in the germline V gene (reference sequence). Deletions cut 6 bases from V and 0 bases from J, with 6 bases between. CDR3 loop: CASRLGSGNTIYF. CDR3 sequence (DNA): TGTGCCAGCAGGCTGGGCTCTGGAAACACCATATATTTT.

The chain carries TRBV7-2 and TRBJ2-1, with 16 bases that match TRBD2. The CDR3 is 14 amino acids. Germline V lookup: CDR1 SGHTA, CDR2 FQGNSA. J lost 12 bases, V lost 6 bases, and 5 bases had no gene match. CDR3 DNA: TGTGCCAGCAGGGGGACTAGCGGGAGGGGGGGGCAGTTCTTC. This encodes CASRGTSGRGGQFF.

The CDR3 nucleotides read TGTGCCAGCAGCCAGGCTATGGGAGCGCCCTACAATGAGCAGTTCTTC. It translates to CASSQAMGAPYNEQFF. The J gene is TRBJ2-1, the V gene TRBV3-1; TRBD2 might be the D (5 bases). V lost 3 bases, J lost 2 bases, and 14 bases lay in between. The CDR3 covers 16 residues. The germline V gene has CDR1 LGHDT and CDR2 YNNKEL (reference sequence).

The rearrangement joins TRBV29-1 to TRBJ1-2; D is unclear. Trimming cost V 3 bases and J 6 bases, with 8 bases left between them. Germline V gene data show CDR1 as SQVTM and CDR2 as ANQGSEA. The CDR3 loop spans 11 amino acids. The CDR3 loop is CSVDGRDGYTF. CDR3 nucleotides: TGCAGCGTTGATGGGAGGGATGGCTACACCTTC.

The V and J genes are TRBV6-5 and TRBJ2-1; TRBD1 agrees at 10 bases. Germline V gene lookup returns CDR1 MNHEY and CDR2 SVGAGI. V lost 6 bases and J lost 7; bases outside the gene matches: 6. The CDR3 consists of 14 residues. In DNA, the CDR3 is TGTGCCAGCAGACCGGGACAGGGGACTAATGAGCAGTTCTTC. Translating gives CASRPGQGTNEQFF.